The 29 T cell receptor beta chains given below trace back to one sample, sequenced in a study of cytomegalovirus exposure and HLA in healthy donors. The study ran its PCR with 60 Vbeta and 13 Jbeta primers. TCRdb's table, derived via immunoSEQ multiplex PCR, lists solely in-frame clones and lacks some. This table has 70,000 to 95,000 clones, about four fifths appearing once. Specimen: PBMCs. These receptors were obtained from a woman aged 18-30 years in good health and CMV-seropositive.

The rearrangement links TRBV16 to TRBJ1-5; tentative D call: TRBD1 (6 bases). CDR1 KGHSY and CDR2 FQNENV come from the germline V gene. Trimming stripped 4 bases from V and 4 bases from J, with 23 bases between. The CDR3 is made up of 18 amino acids. The CDR3 coding sequence is TGTGCCAGCAGCCGAAGTAGACTGACGCAGGGGAAAAATCAGCCCCAGCATTTT. This gives the protein CASSRSRLTQGKNQPQHF.

V and J are TRBV6-5 and TRBJ2-2, with D perhaps matching TRBD1 (6 bases). Trimming cost V 6 bases and J 2 bases, with 13 bases left between them. Germline lookup yields CDR1 MNHEY and CDR2 SVGAGI. CDR3 length: 15 residues. The CDR3 nucleotides read TGTGCCAGCAGCTCTTCGGACAGCAACACCGGGGAGCTGTTTTTT. Its translation is CASSSSDSNTGELFF.

CDR3 nucleotide sequence: TGTGCCTGGAGTGTGGGACTAGCGGGAGTGACAGATACGCAGTATTTT. Protein: CAWSVGLAGVTDTQYF. The chain combines TRBV30 with TRBJ2-3; 14 nucleotides match TRBD2. The germline gives CDR1 GTSNPN, CDR2 SVGIG (reference sequence). This CDR3 contains 16 residues. V dropped 0 bases and J dropped 3; count of bases not matched to a gene: 2.

J is TRBJ2-5 and V is TRBV9, with 11 bases aligning to TRBD2. With 2 bases clipped from V and 5 bases from J, the junction kept 5 bases outside the gene matches. Germline lookup yields CDR1 SGDLS and CDR2 YYNGEE. The CDR3 extends over 15 amino acids. As DNA, the CDR3 is TGTGCCAGCAGCGTTAGCGGGAGGGCCGAGGAGACCCAGTACTTC. This codes for CASSVSGRAEETQYF.

V gene TRBV6-5 combines with J gene TRBJ1-5; TRBD1 is a possible D gene (6 bases). There are 13 residues in the CDR3. Trimming pared 7 bases from V and 6 bases from J, leaving 13 bases between. From germline, CDR1 is MNHEY and CDR2 SVGAGI. The CDR3 DNA reads TGTGCCAGCACTCAGGGGAGAGGTCAGCCCCAGCATTTT. This translates into CASTQGRGQPQHF.

The chain joins TRBV5-6 to TRBJ2-3, with a tentative D call TRBD2 (7 bases). The V gene lost 0 bases and the J gene lost 5 bases, with 13 bases spanning the gap. From germline, CDR1 is SGHDT and CDR2 YYEEEE. The CDR3 is made up of 15 amino acids. CDR3 sequence (DNA): TGTGCCAGCAGCTTGGCTGCGGGGGCGGGAGATACGCAGTATTTT. Translating it yields CASSLAAGAGDTQYF.

This chain links TRBV5-1 with TRBJ1-1; 10 bases are a match to TRBD1. The ends lost 5 bases at V and 4 bases at J; junction bases unmatched: 5. The CDR3 has 14 amino acids. Germline CDR1 reads SGHRS; CDR2 reads YFSETQ. This chain's CDR3 is CASRWTGGATEAFF. The CDR3 bases are TGCGCCAGCAGATGGACAGGGGGGGCCACTGAAGCTTTCTTT.

In this sample, this clone turned up once. The DNA for the CDR3 is TGTGCCAGCAGCCCCGGGACAGGGAATTCACCCCTCCACTTT. Its protein product is CASSPGTGNSPLHF. The rearrangement joins TRBV28 to TRBJ1-6; TRBD1 agrees at 9 bases. There are 14 residues in the CDR3. Germline V gene sequence: CDR1 MDHEN, CDR2 SYDVKM. V dropped 6 bases and J dropped 7; count of bases not matched to a gene: 4.

This clone was seen a handful of times. The CDR3 spells CASSYSQEFSGNTIYF. Written as DNA, the CDR3 is TGTGCCAGCAGTTACTCACAGGAATTCTCTGGAAACACCATATATTTT. V gene TRBV6-5 combines with J gene TRBJ1-3; tentatively, D is TRBD1 (5 bases). The germline V gene encodes CDR1 MNHEY and CDR2 SVGAGI. This CDR3 contains 16 residues. Trimming pared 0 bases from V and 0 bases from J, leaving 9 bases between.

In nucleotides, the CDR3 is TGTGCCAGCAGCGTCCGCAGCGAGGCCGGGGAGCTGTTTTTT. Translating gives CASSVRSEAGELFF. The gene calls are TRBV9 and TRBJ2-2; D is uncertain. Trimming took off 2 bases at V and 6 bases at J, with 11 bases between the two ends. The CDR3 sequence is 14 residues long. CDR1 is SGDLS and CDR2 is YYNGEE in the germline V gene.

The rearrangement joins TRBV5-1 to TRBJ1-2, with a weak D call TRBD1 (6 bases). The CDR3 spans 14 residues. Trimming took off 2 bases at V and 2 bases at J, with 10 bases between the two ends. Germline V gene sequence: CDR1 SGHRS, CDR2 YFSETQ. The CDR3 protein is CASSLPGQNYGYTF. CDR3 nucleotide sequence: TGCGCCAGCAGCTTACCGGGACAAAACTATGGCTACACCTTC. The whole variable domain, remainder taken from reference TRBV5-1 and TRBJ1-2, is KAGVTQTPRYLIKTRGQQVTLSCSPISGHRSVSWYQQTPGQGLQFLFEYFSETQRNKGNFPGRFSGRQFSNSRSEMNVSTLELGDSALYLCASSLPGQNYGYTFGSGTRLTVV.

This chain connects TRBV5-6 to TRBJ2-3; a possible D gene is TRBD2 (5 bases). Germline CDR1 SGHDT, CDR2 YYEEEE. This CDR3 spans 17 amino acids. Trimming removed 4 bases from V and 0 bases from J, with 18 bases in between. The CDR3 bases are TGTGCCAGCAGCCCCGGCGGCTGGGAGCCCAGCACAGATACGCAGTATTTT. Residues: CASSPGGWEPSTDTQYF. Using reference TRBV5-6 and TRBJ2-3 for the parts outside the CDR3, the full variable domain is DAGVTQSPTHLIKTRGQQVTLRCSPKSGHDTVSWYQQALGQGPQFIFQYYEEEERQRGNFPDRFSGHQFPNYSSELNVNALLLGDSALYLCASSPGGWEPSTDTQYFGPGTRLTVL.

The chain combines TRBV28 with TRBJ1-6, with 9 bases matching TRBD1. V shed 6 bases and J 7 bases; nucleotides not matched to a gene: 4. Per the germline V gene, CDR1 is MDHEN and CDR2 is SYDVKM. The CDR3 has 14 amino acids. This CDR3 is CASSDGTGNSPLHF. CDR3 nucleotide sequence: TGTGCCAGCAGCGACGGGACAGGGAATTCACCCCTCCACTTT. The full variable domain, with the rest looked up from reference TRBV28 and TRBJ1-6, is DVKVTQSSRYLVKRTGEKVFLECVQDMDHENMFWYRQDPGLGLRLIYFSYDVKMKEKGDIPEGYSVSREKKERFSLILESASTNQTSMYLCASSDGTGNSPLHFGNGTRLTVT.

V is TRBV7-3 and J is TRBJ1-6; no clear D gene. CDR3 length: 13 amino acids. The V end was cut by 6 bases, the J end by 6 bases, with 9 bases between. Germline loops: CDR1 SGHTA, CDR2 FQGTGA. The CDR3 DNA reads as TGTGCCAGCAGACCCAACTCTAATTCACCCCTCCACTTT. Translating gives CASRPNSNSPLHF.

V gene TRBV5-1 combines with J gene TRBJ1-2, with 9 positions matching TRBD1. V was pared by 4 bases and J by 2 bases, with 9 bases of the junction left unmatched. This CDR3 is 16 amino acids long. Germline V gene sequence: CDR1 SGHRS, CDR2 YFSETQ. The CDR3 loop is CASSKSPGQGNYGYTF. The CDR3 coding sequence is TGCGCCAGCAGCAAATCACCGGGACAGGGCAACTATGGCTACACCTTC.

Remarks on this clone: Within the sample, other DNA sequences also encode this same CDR3. The rearrangement links TRBV20-1 to TRBJ2-7; possibly TRBD1 for D (5 bases). Looked up from germline, CDR1 is DFQATT and CDR2 is SNEGSKA (reference sequence). This CDR3 is 11 amino acids long. V was trimmed by 2 bases and J by 5 bases, leaving 7 bases between them. Here the CDR3 reads CSARQGNEQYF. CDR3 DNA: TGCAGTGCTAGACAGGGTAACGAGCAGTACTTC.

The chain has TRBV6-1 and TRBJ2-3; tentatively, D is TRBD2 (6 bases). The CDR3 is 16 residues long. V was clipped by 2 bases and J by 6 bases, with 18 bases between them. Germline CDR1 and CDR2: MNHNS and SASEGT. The CDR3 here is CASSEPGAGSWDTQYF. CDR3 bases: TGTGCCAGCAGTGAACCTGGGGCGGGATCCTGGGATACGCAGTATTTT.

For this clone: The sample carries other DNA sequences with the same CDR3. The rearrangement joins TRBV5-4 to TRBJ2-5, with 9 bases lining up with TRBD1. After removal of 2 bases from V and 5 bases from J, the junction contained 4 bases not matched to a gene. Germline values: CDR1 SGHNT, CDR2 YYREEE (reference sequence). The length of the CDR3 is 14 residues. The CDR3 DNA reads TGTGCCAGCAGCTTACAGGGGGCCGTGGAGACCCAGTACTTC. This gives the protein CASSLQGAVETQYF.

The count of this clone is one. The rearrangement uses TRBV4-2 and TRBJ2-2; 10 nucleotides align to TRBD2. The CDR3 totals 15 residues. After removal of 4 bases from V and 6 bases from J, the junction contained 5 bases not matched to a gene. CDR1 is LGHNA and CDR2 is YNFKEQ in the germline V gene. In nucleotides, the CDR3 is TGTGCCAGCAGCCGAACCCTAGCGGGAGCCGGGGAGCTGTTTTTT. It yields the protein CASSRTLAGAGELFF.

The chain joins TRBV29-1 to TRBJ1-3, with D unclear. The CDR3 is 11 amino acids. The germline V gene has CDR1 SQVTM and CDR2 ANQGSEA. The V gene lost 5 bases and the J gene lost 3 bases, with 5 bases spanning the gap. The CDR3 DNA reads TGCAGCGTTTTCTATGGAAACACCATATATTTT. It specifies CSVFYGNTIYF.

V usage is TRBV11-2 and J usage is TRBJ2-7; 8 bases are shared with TRBD2. The CDR3 length is 14 residues. Germline values: CDR1 SGHAT, CDR2 FQNNGV. J lost 1 base, V lost 5 bases, and 4 bases had no gene match. The chain's CDR3 is CASSNRGGSYEQYF. The CDR3 DNA sequence: TGTGCCAGCAGCAACCGCGGGGGGTCCTACGAGCAGTACTTC. Supplemented by reference TRBV11-2 and TRBJ2-7, the full variable domain reads EAGVAQSPRYKIIEKRQSVAFWCNPISGHATLYWYQQILGQGPKLLIQFQNNGVVDDSQLPKDRFSAERLKGVDSTLKIQPAKLEDSAVYLCASSNRGGSYEQYFGPGTRLTVT.

This chain connects TRBV10-3 to TRBJ1-1, with D perhaps matching TRBD1 (5 bases). Germline V CDR1 and CDR2: ENHRY, SYGVKD. The length of the CDR3 is 14 residues. V lost 10 bases and J 1 base, leaving 16 bases between the germline ends. This CDR3 reads CATLDPDTNTEAFF. In nucleotides, the CDR3 is TGTGCCACGCTAGACCCGGACACGAACACTGAAGCTTTCTTT.

The rearrangement links TRBV6-5 to TRBJ1-5; possibly TRBD1 for D (6 bases). CDR3 length: 13 amino acids. Germline-derived CDR1 and CDR2 are MNHEY and SVGAGI. V lost 7 bases and J lost 2, with 9 bases in between. CDR3 in DNA: TGTGCCAGCATGCCAGGGGGCAATCAGCCCCAGCATTTT. Its protein is CASMPGGNQPQHF.

The chain is built from TRBV7-9 and TRBJ2-4; a weak D match, TRBD1 (6 bases). Deletions cut 1 base from V and 2 bases from J, with 12 bases between. Germline CDR1 and CDR2: SEHNR and FQNEAQ (reference sequence). CDR3 size: 16 residues. CDR3 DNA: TGTGCCAGCAGCTTAGAGGCAGGGGATCCCAAAAACATTCAGTACTTC. Its protein is CASSLEAGDPKNIQYF. The full variable domain, in which reference TRBV7-9 and TRBJ2-4 provide the parts outside the CDR3, is DTGVSQNPRHKITKRGQNVTFRCDPISEHNRLYWYRQTLGQGPEFLTYFQNEAQLEKSRLLSDRFSAERPKGSFSTLEIQRTEQGDSAMYLCASSLEAGDPKNIQYFGAGTRLSVL.

The chain couples TRBV30 to TRBJ1-1, with D maybe TRBD1 (5 bases). The CDR3 runs to 13 residues. The V and J ends lost 2 bases and 4 bases respectively, with 11 bases between them. Germline V gene data show CDR1 as GTSNPN and CDR2 as SVGIG (reference sequence). The CDR3 DNA is TGTGCCTGGAGTACGGGGGGTGGCACTGAAGCTTTCTTT. Translated: CAWSTGGGTEAFF.

This rearrangement joins TRBV4-1 to TRBJ2-1, with D possibly being TRBD2 (6 bases). The CDR3 extends over 15 amino acids. Germline CDR1 and CDR2: MGHRA and YSYEKL. V was shortened by 0 bases and J by 7 bases, with 13 bases between the two germline ends. CDR3 DNA: TGCGCCAGCAGCCAAGAGCCGGGAGTAAGAAATGAGCAGTTCTTC. Translating gives CASSQEPGVRNEQFF.

This chain joins TRBV10-3 and TRBJ1-2, with 9 bases aligning to TRBD1. Germline CDR1 and CDR2: ENHRY and SYGVKD. The CDR3 covers 14 residues. V lost 2 bases to trimming and J lost 7 bases; unmatched junction nucleotides: 5. The DNA of the CDR3 is TGTGCCATCAGTGAGAGGGACAGGGTGAGTGGCTACACCTTC. Its protein is CAISERDRVSGYTF.

This sequence joins TRBV14 and TRBJ2-1, with D perhaps TRBD2 (6 bases). The germline gives CDR1 SGHDN, CDR2 FVKESK. The CDR3 has 12 amino acids. Trimming stripped 3 bases from V and 10 bases from J, with 10 bases between. The CDR3 region is CASSHRREEQFF. The CDR3 coding sequence is TGTGCCAGCAGCCACCGACGGGAGGAGCAGTTCTTC.

The rearrangement joins TRBV7-9 to TRBJ2-3; maybe TRBD1 (5 bases). This CDR3 is 16 amino acids long. In germline, CDR1 is SEHNR, CDR2 FQNEAQ (reference sequence). Trimming pared 3 bases from V and 0 bases from J, leaving 13 bases between. CDR3 in amino acids: CASSFLSDKSTDTQYF. CDR3 DNA: TGTGCCAGCAGCTTTCTTTCGGACAAGAGCACAGATACGCAGTATTTT.